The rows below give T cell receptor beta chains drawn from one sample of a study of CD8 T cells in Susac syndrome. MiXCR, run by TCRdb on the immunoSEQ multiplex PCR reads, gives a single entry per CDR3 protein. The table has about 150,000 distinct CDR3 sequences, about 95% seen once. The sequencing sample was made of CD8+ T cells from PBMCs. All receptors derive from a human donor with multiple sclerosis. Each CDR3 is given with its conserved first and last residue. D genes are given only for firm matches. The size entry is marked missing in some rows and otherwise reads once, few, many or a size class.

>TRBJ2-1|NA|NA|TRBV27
CASSFTTRLSYNEQFF
TGTGCCAGCAGTTTTACGACTCGCCTCTCCTACAATGAGCAGTTCTTC
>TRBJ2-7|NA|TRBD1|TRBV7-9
CASSPETGIPEQYF
TGTGCCAGCAGCCCCGAGACAGGGATACCCGAGCAGTACTTC
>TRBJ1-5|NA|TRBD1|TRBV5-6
CASSFAGGTGNQPQHF
TGTGCCAGCAGCTTCGCGGGAGGGACAGGTAATCAGCCCCAGCATTTT
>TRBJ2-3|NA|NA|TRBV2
CASSDPKGREYQFF
TGTGCCAGCAGTGACCCTAAAGGCAGGGAATATCAGTTTTTT
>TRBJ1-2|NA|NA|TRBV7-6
CASSLRGEYGYTF
TGTGCCAGCAGTTTGAGAGGGGAGTATGGCTACACCTTC
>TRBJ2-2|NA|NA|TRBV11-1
CASSFVWYGELFF
TGTGCCAGCAGCTTCGTTTGGTACGGGGAGCTGTTTTTT
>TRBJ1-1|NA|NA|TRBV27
CASSLRKVAAEAFF
TGTGCCAGCAGTTTAAGGAAGGTGGCAGCTGAAGCTTTCTTT
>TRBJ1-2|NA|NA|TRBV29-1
CSVVWGDDYGYTF
TGCAGCGTTGTCTGGGGGGACGACTATGGCTACACCTTC
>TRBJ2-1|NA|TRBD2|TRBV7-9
CASSSLAGGANEQFF
TGTGCCAGCAGCTCACTAGCGGGGGGTGCAAATGAGCAGTTCTTC
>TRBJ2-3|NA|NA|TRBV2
CATPGESTDTRYF
TGTGCCACCCCGGGAGAGTCCACAGATACGCGGTATTTT
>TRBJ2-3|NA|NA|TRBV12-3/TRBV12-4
CASSSSLGPDTQYF
TGTGCCAGCAGCTCATCACTAGGCCCGGATACGCAGTATTTT
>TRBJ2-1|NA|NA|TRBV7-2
CASTPNIGGLPPYNEQFF
TGTGCCAGCACCCCCAACATCGGGGGTCTCCCGCCCTACAATGAGCAGTTCTTC
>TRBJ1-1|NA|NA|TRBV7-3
CASSPTGRGNTEAFF
TGTGCCAGCAGCCCCACGGGCAGGGGGAACACTGAAGCTTTCTTT
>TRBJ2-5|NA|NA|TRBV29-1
CSVGTQYF
TGCAGCGTCGGGACCCAGTACTTC
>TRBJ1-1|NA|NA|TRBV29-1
CSRLLDTEAFF
TGCAGCAGGCTTCTCGACACTGAAGCTTTCTTT
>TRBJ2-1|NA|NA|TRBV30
CAWSALSSYNEQFF
TGTGCCTGGAGTGCCCTGAGCTCCTACAATGAGCAGTTCTTC
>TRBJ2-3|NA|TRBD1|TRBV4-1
CASSQGQGRADTQYF
TGCGCCAGCAGCCAGGGACAGGGGAGGGCAGATACGCAGTATTTT
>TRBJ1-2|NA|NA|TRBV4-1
CASSQAGSRGESPTF
TGCGCCAGCAGCCAAGCTGGGTCGCGGGGGGAGAGCCCCACCTTC
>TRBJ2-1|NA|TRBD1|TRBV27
CASSSPSSSGGGEQFF
TGTGCCAGCAGTTCACCTTCAAGTTCAGGGGGTGGGGAGCAGTTCTTC
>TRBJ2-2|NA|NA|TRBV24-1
CATSLRELFF
TGTGCCACCAGCCTCCGGGAGCTGTTTTTT
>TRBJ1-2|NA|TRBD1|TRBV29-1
CSVSDRGLDGYTF
TGCAGCGTTTCGGACAGGGGGCTCGACGGCTACACCTTC
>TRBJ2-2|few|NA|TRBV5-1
CASSLVPGELFF
TGCGCCAGCAGCTTGGTTCCCGGGGAGCTGTTTTTT
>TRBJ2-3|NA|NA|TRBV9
CASSRRYSTDTQYF
TGTGCCAGCAGCCGGCGGTACAGCACAGATACGCAGTATTTT
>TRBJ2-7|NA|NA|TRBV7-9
CASSPVWNPNEQYF
TGTGCCAGCAGCCCAGTTTGGAACCCCAACGAGCAGTACTTC
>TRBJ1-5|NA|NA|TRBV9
CASSARDLSQPQHF
TGTGCCAGCAGCGCGCGGGACTTGTCTCAGCCCCAGCATTTT
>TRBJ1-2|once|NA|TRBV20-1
CSARDESGAHYGYTF
TGCAGTGCTAGAGATGAATCAGGGGCCCACTATGGCTACACCTTC
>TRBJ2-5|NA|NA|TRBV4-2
CASSQEDFGETQYF
TGTGCCAGCAGCCAAGAAGACTTTGGAGAGACCCAGTACTTC
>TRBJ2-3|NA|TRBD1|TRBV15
CATSPDRRTDTQYF
TGTGCCACCAGCCCGGACAGGCGCACAGATACGCAGTATTTT
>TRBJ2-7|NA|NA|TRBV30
CAWSVWGSYEQYF
TGTGCCTGGAGTGTGTGGGGGAGCTACGAGCAGTACTTC
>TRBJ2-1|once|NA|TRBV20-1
CSARTSREQFF
TGCAGTGCTAGGACTTCCCGGGAGCAGTTCTTC
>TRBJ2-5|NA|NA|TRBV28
CASSPRGSETQYF
TGTGCCAGCAGCCCGAGGGGTTCTGAGACCCAGTACTTC
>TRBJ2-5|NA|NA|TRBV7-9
CASSPDLKETQYF
TGTGCCAGCAGCCCGGACTTAAAAGAGACCCAGTACTTC
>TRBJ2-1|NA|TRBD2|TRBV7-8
CASSTPSGGSGNEQFF
TGTGCCAGCAGTACCCCTAGCGGGGGGTCGGGAAATGAGCAGTTCTTC
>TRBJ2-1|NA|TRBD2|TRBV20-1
CSARDSSGAYNEQFF
TGCAGTGCTAGAGACAGCAGCGGGGCGTACAATGAGCAGTTCTTC
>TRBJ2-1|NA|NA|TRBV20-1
CSARGLTIEQFF
TGCAGTGCTAGAGGACTCACCATCGAGCAGTTCTTC
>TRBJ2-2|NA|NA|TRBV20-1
CSARKGGHLAGELFF
TGCAGTGCCAGGAAGGGGGGGCACTTGGCCGGGGAGCTGTTTTTT
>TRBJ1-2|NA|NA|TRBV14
CAITTGNIGYTF
TGTGCCATTACAACAGGGAATATAGGCTACACCTTC
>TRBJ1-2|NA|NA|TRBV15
CATRDGGNEGYTF
TGTGCCACCAGAGACGGGGGTAATGAGGGCTACACCTTC
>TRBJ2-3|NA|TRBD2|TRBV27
CATSGRGGDTQYF
TGTGCCACCTCGGGGAGGGGCGGGGATACGCAGTATTTT
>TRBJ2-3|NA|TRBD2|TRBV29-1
CSVGTGTSGTDTQYF
TGCAGCGTTGGCACCGGGACTAGCGGCACAGATACGCAGTATTTT